The 30 T cell receptor beta chains in this list originate from one sample, sequenced in a study of blood T cell repertoires in COVID-19. TCRdb keeps only in-frame clones here, not all; method: immunoSEQ multiplex PCR. The sample has roughly 76,000 clones; about nine tenths are singletons. The sample consisted of peripheral blood. The receptors were gathered from a woman between 18 and 29 years old with acute or convalescent COVID-19.

This chain connects TRBV27 to TRBJ2-1; unclear D gene. The CDR3 runs 14 residues. Trimming removed 5 bases at V and 2 bases at J, with 10 bases between. Germline values: CDR1 MNHEY, CDR2 SMNVEV (reference sequence). The CDR3 sequence is CASSPGSTYNEQFF. The CDR3 bases are TGTGCCAGCAGTCCCGGGTCAACCTACAATGAGCAGTTCTTC.

This clone appeared a single time. This chain links TRBV4-1 with TRBJ1-1, with D possibly TRBD1 on 5 matching bases. V lost 1 base, J lost 9 bases, and 18 bases lay in between. The length of the CDR3 is 15 residues. Germline CDR1 reads MGHRA; CDR2 reads YSYEKL. CDR3 DNA: TGCGCCAGCAGCCAAGTTCCGGCAGAATTGGACAAAGCTTTCTTT. It translates to CASSQVPAELDKAFF.

The gene calls are TRBV4-3 and TRBJ1-1; 7 nucleotides agree with TRBD1. V shed 3 bases and J 0 bases; nucleotides not matched to a gene: 10. In germline, CDR1 is LGHNA, CDR2 YSLEER. The CDR3 has 17 residues. CDR3 region: CASSQATGEVMNTEAFF. As DNA, the CDR3 is TGCGCCAGCAGCCAGGCAACAGGGGAGGTCATGAACACTGAAGCTTTCTTT.

The chain combines TRBV11-2 with TRBJ1-1; the D gene is possibly TRBD1 (5 bases). The ends were cut back, 6 bases at V and 6 bases at J, with 17 bases in the middle. CDR3 size: 14 residues. Germline V gives CDR1 SGHAT, CDR2 FQNNGV. The CDR3 reads CASRKGLGDSEAFF. The CDR3 nucleotides read TGTGCCAGCAGAAAGGGGCTCGGTGATTCTGAAGCTTTCTTT.

This chain uses TRBV28 with TRBJ1-5; 10 bases fit TRBD1. V gave up 3 bases and J gave up 3 bases; unmatched junction bases: 8. CDR1 is MDHEN and CDR2 is SYDVKM in the germline V gene. The CDR3 loop spans 17 amino acids. In nucleotides, the CDR3 is TGTGCCAGCAGTTTTTCTGGGACAGGGGTATCCAATCAGCCCCAGCATTTT. Its translation: CASSFSGTGVSNQPQHF.

The chain carries TRBV19 and TRBJ1-1, with no clear D. The CDR3 extends over 12 amino acids. The V gene's germline CDR1 is LNHDA and CDR2 SQIVND (reference sequence). V was shortened by 2 bases and J by 8 bases, with 9 bases between the two germline ends. The chain's CDR3 is CASSIPGNEAFF. The DNA of the CDR3 is TGTGCCAGTAGTATACCGGGAAACGAAGCTTTCTTT.

The chain is built from TRBV5-4 and TRBJ2-1; weak D call: TRBD2 (5 bases). Trimming stripped 4 bases from V and 5 bases from J, with 13 bases between. The CDR3 consists of 14 residues. Per the germline V gene, CDR1 is SGHNT and CDR2 is YYREEE (reference sequence). CDR3 DNA: TGTGCCAGCAGCGGTACTAGGATCGACAATGAGCAGTTCTTC. Translation gives CASSGTRIDNEQFF.

The chain links TRBV4-3 to TRBJ2-1; TRBD2 agrees at 9 bases. V trimming: 1 base; J trimming: 7 bases; junction bases outside the gene matches: 5. The germline CDR1 and CDR2 sequences are LGHNA and YSLEER. The CDR3 is 15 amino acids. The CDR3 DNA reads TGCGCCAGCAGCCAAGTTTTAGCGGGAGTGAATGAGCAGTTCTTC. Translated, it gives CASSQVLAGVNEQFF.

The rearrangement uses TRBV30 and TRBJ1-2; 7 bases line up with TRBD1. The germline gives CDR1 GTSNPN, CDR2 SVGIG (reference sequence). CDR3 length: 14 amino acids. After removal of 2 bases from V and 1 base from J, the junction contained 4 bases not matched to a gene. CDR3 sequence: CAWSKTGNNYGYTF. CDR3 DNA sequence: TGTGCCTGGAGTAAGACAGGGAATAACTATGGCTACACCTTC.

This clone has only one observation. The genes are TRBV27 and TRBJ2-5, with D unresolved. Trimming left V 5 bases short and J 0 bases short, with 7 bases between. The CDR3 runs to 13 residues. Germline CDR1 and CDR2: MNHEY and SMNVEV (reference sequence). CDR3 sequence: CASSPRYQETQYF. As DNA, the CDR3 is TGTGCCAGCAGTCCCAGGTACCAAGAGACCCAGTACTTC.

This clone was seen only once. The rearrangement links TRBV28 to TRBJ1-5; D ambiguous. Trimming pared 2 bases from V and 4 bases from J, leaving 9 bases between. The CDR3 is 14 amino acids. Germline-derived CDR1 and CDR2 are MDHEN and SYDVKM. The CDR3: CASSLISENQPQHF. DNA of the CDR3: TGTGCCAGCAGTTTAATCTCGGAGAATCAGCCCCAGCATTTT.

The chain recombines TRBV5-4 with TRBJ1-2, with D possibly matching TRBD1 (6 bases). Trimming pared 0 bases from V and 3 bases from J, leaving 9 bases between. Germline assignment: CDR1 SGHNT and CDR2 YYREEE (reference sequence). CDR3 size: 14 residues. CDR3: CASSLEQGDYGYTF. For the CDR3, the DNA is TGTGCCAGCAGCTTGGAACAGGGAGACTATGGCTACACCTTC.

This sequence joins TRBV5-1 and TRBJ2-1; 14 bases line up with TRBD2. CDR3 size: 18 residues. V lost 1 base, J lost 4 bases, and 7 bases stayed unmatched. CDR1 and CDR2 (germline): SGHRS, YFSETQ. The chain's CDR3 is CASSLLGTSGSGYNEQFF. In nucleotides, the CDR3 is TGCGCCAGCAGCTTGCTAGGGACTAGCGGGAGTGGATACAATGAGCAGTTCTTC.

The chain combines TRBV11-2 with TRBJ2-7; 7 bases are shared with TRBD1. J was trimmed by 5 bases and V by 3 bases; bases with no gene match: 10. The CDR3 is 15 residues long. Germline values: CDR1 SGHAT, CDR2 FQNNGV. CDR3 loop: CASSFPDRSINEQYF. The DNA for the CDR3 is TGTGCCAGCAGCTTCCCGGACAGGTCTATTAACGAGCAGTACTTC.

For the CDR3, the DNA is TGTGCCAGCAGAGCTACAGAAGATACGCAGTATTTT. As protein: CASRATEDTQYF. This chain uses TRBV2 with TRBJ2-3; D is undetermined. With 6 bases removed from V and 5 bases from J, the gap between germline ends came to 9 bases. Germline loops: CDR1 SNHLY, CDR2 FYNNEI. This CDR3 contains 12 residues.

The chain links TRBV7-6 to TRBJ1-4; D is ambiguous. This CDR3 region has 15 residues. Germline V gives CDR1 SGHVS, CDR2 FNYEAQ. Trimming removed 4 bases from V and 0 bases from J, with 9 bases in between. This CDR3 is CASSSLGSTNEKLFF. Here the CDR3 DNA reads TGTGCCAGCAGCTCCCTCGGGTCAACTAATGAAAAACTGTTTTTT.

The chain couples TRBV4-1 to TRBJ2-5; no definite D call. This CDR3 is built from 13 residues. Per germline, CDR1 MGHRA and CDR2 YSYEKL. V was clipped by 1 base and J by 5 bases, with 8 bases between them. CDR3 residues: CASSQVLRETQYF. CDR3 bases: TGCGCCAGCAGCCAAGTATTGCGGGAGACCCAGTACTTC.

The chain couples TRBV15 to TRBJ1-6, with unresolved D. This CDR3 spans 12 amino acids. Trimming took off 5 bases at V and 4 bases at J, with 3 bases between the two ends. Germline CDR1 reads LNHNV; CDR2 reads YYDKDF (reference sequence). CDR3 in amino acids: CATSSYNSPLHF. DNA for the CDR3: TGTGCCACCAGCTCGTATAATTCACCCCTCCACTTT. The whole variable domain, remainder taken from reference TRBV15 and TRBJ1-6, is DAMVIQNPRYQVTQFGKPVTLSCSQTLNHNVMYWYQQKSSQAPKLLFHYYDKDFNNEADTPDNFQSRRPNTSFCFLDIRSPGLGDTAMYLCATSSYNSPLHFGNGTRLTVT.

This clone has just one count. The chain combines TRBV7-9 with TRBJ1-3, with D hard to call. The length of the CDR3 is 12 residues. CDR1 is SEHNR and CDR2 is FQNEAQ in the germline V gene (reference sequence). V lost 8 bases, J lost 4 bases, and 9 bases lay in between. The CDR3: CASGHIGNTIYF. The CDR3 DNA is TGTGCCAGCGGTCACATAGGAAACACCATATATTTT.

V usage is TRBV9 and J usage is TRBJ2-3, with a weak D call TRBD2 (7 bases). The V gene's germline CDR1 is SGDLS and CDR2 YYNGEE. Trimming stripped 1 base from V and 9 bases from J, with 21 bases between. The CDR3 spans 16 residues. Here the CDR3 DNA reads TGTGCCAGCAGCGTATACGGGGGGCTGGGTCGGGACACGCAGTATTTT. Its translation is CASSVYGGLGRDTQYF.

The chain carries TRBV2 and TRBJ2-3; TRBD1 matches at 8 bases. V dropped 7 bases and J dropped 6; count of bases not matched to a gene: 12. The CDR3 totals 15 residues. Germline CDR1 is SNHLY and CDR2 is FYNNEI. The CDR3 region has the DNA TGTGCCAGCACGGGAAGGACAGGGTCTTCTGATACGCAGTATTTT. Translated, it gives CASTGRTGSSDTQYF.

This chain connects TRBV5-8 to TRBJ2-5; 7 bases map to TRBD2. This CDR3 has 14 residues. Germline V CDR1 and CDR2: SGHTS, YDEGEE. V lost 2 bases to trimming and J lost 4 bases; unmatched junction nucleotides: 5. The CDR3 nucleotides read TGTGCCAGCAGCTTTGGCGGGAGTTCAGAGACCCAGTACTTC. This sequence encodes CASSFGGSSETQYF.

The genes are TRBV15 and TRBJ1-1; TRBD1 matches 7 bases. Germline lookup yields CDR1 LNHNV and CDR2 YYDKDF (reference sequence). V was clipped by 6 bases and J by 1 base; unmatched bases: 5. The CDR3 runs to 14 residues. The CDR3 here is CATRTGLENTEAFF. The CDR3 DNA reads as TGTGCCACCAGGACAGGGCTCGAGAACACTGAAGCTTTCTTT.

This clone occurred once. This rearrangement joins TRBV7-8 to TRBJ1-5; the match to TRBD1 covers 7 bases. The V segment lost 5 bases and the J segment 3 bases; nucleotides outside the gene matches: 4. The CDR3 length is 14 residues. CDR1 is SGHVS and CDR2 is FQNEAQ in the germline V gene. The CDR3 here is CASSKDRANQPQHF. CDR3 DNA sequence: TGTGCCAGCAGCAAAGACAGGGCCAATCAGCCCCAGCATTTT.

The J gene is TRBJ2-1, the V gene TRBV3-1 (or the pseudogene TRBV3-2), with D possibly being TRBD2 (6 bases). There are 14 residues in the CDR3. Germline assignment: CDR1 LGHDT and CDR2 YNNKEL (reference sequence). With 10 bases removed from V and 4 bases from J, the gap between germline ends came to 17 bases. This CDR3 is CATRPSAGYNEQFF. The CDR3 DNA reads as TGTGCCACCCGTCCGTCTGCGGGGTACAATGAGCAGTTCTTC.

The rearrangement links TRBV12-3 or TRBV12-4 to TRBJ1-1; possible D gene TRBD1, 5 bases. The CDR3 spans 12 residues. V was pared by 5 bases and J by 1 base, with 5 bases between. DNA of the CDR3: TGTGCCAGCAGTCAGGGGAACACTGAAGCTTTCTTT. Protein product: CASSQGNTEAFF.

A single count supports this clone. This chain links TRBV9 with TRBJ2-7; the match to TRBD1 covers 9 bases. Germline V lookup: CDR1 SGDLS, CDR2 YYNGEE. Germline trimming cut 4 bases from V and 7 bases from J; bases unmatched to any gene: 3. CDR3 length equals 12 residues. The CDR3 nucleotides are TGTGCCAGCAGCACAGGGGGCGCTGAGCAGTACTTC. Its translation is CASSTGGAEQYF.

This chain joins TRBV27 and TRBJ1-1, with D possibly TRBD1 on 6 matching bases. Trimming removed 6 bases from V and 6 bases from J, with 20 bases in between. CDR1 MNHEY and CDR2 SMNVEV come from the germline V gene (reference sequence). The CDR3 length is 15 residues. The CDR3 nucleotides are TGTGCCAGCAGCCCCCGGGACAAGTACCCCTCTGAAGCTTTCTTT. It codes for CASSPRDKYPSEAFF.

The chain has TRBV3-1 (or the pseudogene TRBV3-2) and TRBJ1-1; TRBD1 is a possible D gene (6 bases). The CDR3 has 15 residues. Germline V lookup: CDR1 LGHDT, CDR2 YNNKEL (reference sequence). Trimming cost V 0 bases and J 4 bases, with 12 bases left between them. CDR3 DNA sequence: TGTGCCAGCAGCCAAGAGTCAGGGGCCGGCACTGAAGCTTTCTTT. Amino acid sequence: CASSQESGAGTEAFF.

J is TRBJ1-5 and V is TRBV28, with D possibly matching TRBD1 (5 bases). The length of the CDR3 is 15 residues. Germline V gene lookup returns CDR1 MDHEN and CDR2 SYDVKM. The V gene lost 6 bases and the J gene lost 2 bases, with 14 bases spanning the gap. CDR3 sequence: CASRPGLWGNQPQHF. The CDR3, as DNA: TGTGCCAGCAGACCGGGACTATGGGGCAATCAGCCCCAGCATTTT.